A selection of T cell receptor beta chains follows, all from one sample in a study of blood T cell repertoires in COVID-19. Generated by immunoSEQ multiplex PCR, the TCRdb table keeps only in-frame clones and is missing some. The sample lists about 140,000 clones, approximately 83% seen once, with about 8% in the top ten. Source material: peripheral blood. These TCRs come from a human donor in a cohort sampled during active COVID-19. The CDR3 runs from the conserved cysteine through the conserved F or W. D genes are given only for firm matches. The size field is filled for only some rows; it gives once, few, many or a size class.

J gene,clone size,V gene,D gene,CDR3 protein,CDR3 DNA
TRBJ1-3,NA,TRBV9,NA,CASSERQYATIYF,TGTGCCAGCAGCGAGAGACAGTATGCCACCATATATTTT
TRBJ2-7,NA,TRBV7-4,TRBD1,CASSQRQGGSYEQYF,TGTGCCAGCAGCCAACGACAGGGGGGTTCCTACGAGCAGTACTTC
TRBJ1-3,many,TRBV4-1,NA,CASSHQGREGNTIYF,TGCGCCAGCAGTCACCAGGGGAGAGAGGGAAACACCATATATTTT
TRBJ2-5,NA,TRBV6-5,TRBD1,CASSYFRDRNQETQYF,TGTGCCAGCAGTTACTTCCGGGACAGAAATCAAGAGACCCAGTACTTC
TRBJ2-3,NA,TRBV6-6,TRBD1,CASSYTTGGADTQYF,TGTGCCAGCAGTTACACAACAGGGGGCGCAGATACGCAGTATTTT
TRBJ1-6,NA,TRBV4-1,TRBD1,CASSLILPGQGDNSPLHF,TGCGCCAGCAGCCTAATCCTTCCGGGACAGGGTGATAATTCACCCCTCCACTTT
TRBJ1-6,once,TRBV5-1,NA,CASSLAADTNSPLHF,TGCGCCAGCAGCTTGGCCGCAGACACCAATTCACCCCTCCACTTT
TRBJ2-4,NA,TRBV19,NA,CASTTGQLKAKNIQYF,TGTGCCAGTACCACTGGACAGTTAAAAGCCAAAAACATTCAGTACTTC
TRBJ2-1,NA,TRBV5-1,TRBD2,CASRSHQAGTYNEQFF,TGCGCCAGCAGGTCACATCAAGCGGGGACCTACAATGAGCAGTTCTTC
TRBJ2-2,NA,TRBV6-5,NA,CASSYRPGANTGELFF,TGTGCCAGCAGTTACCGGCCGGGGGCGAACACCGGGGAGCTGTTTTTT
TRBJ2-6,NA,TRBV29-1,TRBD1,CSVGDRGFLSSGANVLTF,TGCAGCGTTGGGGACAGGGGGTTTCTTAGCTCTGGGGCCAACGTCCTGACTTTC
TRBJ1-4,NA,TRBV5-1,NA,CASSVTGWNEKLFF,TGCGCCAGCAGTGTCACAGGTTGGAATGAAAAACTGTTTTTT
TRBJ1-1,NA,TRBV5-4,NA,CASSSRQVTNTEAFF,TGTGCCAGCAGCTCCCGACAGGTAACGAACACTGAAGCTTTCTTT
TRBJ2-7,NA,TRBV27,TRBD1,CASSLKQGVNYEQYF,TGTGCCAGCAGTTTAAAACAGGGGGTGAACTACGAGCAGTACTTC
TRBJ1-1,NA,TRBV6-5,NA,CASSYSGTGNTEAFF,TGTGCCAGCAGTTACTCAGGAACAGGGAACACTGAAGCTTTCTTT
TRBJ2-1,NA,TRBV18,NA,CASSRRRESNNEQFF,TGTGCCAGCTCACGCCGTAGGGAGAGTAATAATGAGCAGTTCTTC
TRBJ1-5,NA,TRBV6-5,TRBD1,CASRTTGGKDQPQHF,TGTGCCAGCAGAACTACAGGGGGCAAAGATCAGCCCCAGCATTTT
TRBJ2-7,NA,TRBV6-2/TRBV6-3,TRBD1,CASSFKGPGWTGGYEQYF,TGTGCCAGCAGTTTTAAAGGGCCCGGATGGACAGGGGGCTACGAGCAGTACTTC
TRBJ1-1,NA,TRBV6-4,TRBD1,CASSNTGAGTEAFF,TGTGCCAGCAGTAATACAGGGGCGGGCACTGAAGCTTTCTTT
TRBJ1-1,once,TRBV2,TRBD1,CASSLDRVFPEAFF,TGTGCCAGCAGTCTTGACAGGGTGTTCCCTGAAGCTTTCTTT
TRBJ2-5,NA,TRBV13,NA,CASSSDTTQETQYF,TGTGCCAGCAGCTCGGACACAACCCAAGAGACCCAGTACTTC
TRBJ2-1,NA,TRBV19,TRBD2,CASSTLAGGGSEQFF,TGTGCCAGTAGTACTCTAGCGGGGGGAGGAAGTGAGCAGTTCTTC
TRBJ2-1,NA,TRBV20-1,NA,CSASDSPWDEQFF,TGCAGTGCTAGTGATAGCCCCTGGGATGAGCAGTTCTTC
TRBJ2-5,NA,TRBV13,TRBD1,CASSPRTGGRETQYF,TGTGCCAGCAGCCCCAGGACAGGGGGCAGGGAGACCCAGTACTTC
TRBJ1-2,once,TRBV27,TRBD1,CASSFRRGQGNNYGYTF,TGTGCCAGCAGTTTTAGAAGGGGACAGGGGAATAACTATGGCTACACCTTC
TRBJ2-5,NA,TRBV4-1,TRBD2,CASSQEVQRGSETQYF,TGCGCCAGCAGCCAAGAAGTCCAGCGGGGTAGTGAGACCCAGTACTTC
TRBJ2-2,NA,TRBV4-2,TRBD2,CASSPRGSGGAGELFF,TGTGCCAGCAGCCCTCGGGGGAGCGGGGGGGCCGGGGAGCTGTTTTTT
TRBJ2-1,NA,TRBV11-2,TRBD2,CASRRPGLAGYNEQFF,TGTGCCAGCAGGCGACCGGGACTAGCGGGGTACAATGAGCAGTTCTTC
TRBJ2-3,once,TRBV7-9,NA,CASSPVSTADTQYF,TGTGCCAGCAGCCCTGTTAGTACCGCAGATACGCAGTATTTT
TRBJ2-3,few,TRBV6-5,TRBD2,CASTPSGGPPHTQYF,TGTGCCAGCACCCCTAGCGGGGGGCCACCTCATACGCAGTATTTT
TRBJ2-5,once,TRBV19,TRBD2,CASRTSGETQYF,TGTGCCAGCCGGACTAGCGGGGAGACCCAGTACTTC
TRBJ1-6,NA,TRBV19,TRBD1,CASSLGQGLNSPLHF,TGTGCCAGTAGTCTGGGACAGGGGCTTAATTCACCCCTCCACTTT
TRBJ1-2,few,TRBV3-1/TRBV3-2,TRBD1,CASRAKGTGSYGYTF,TGTGCCAGCAGAGCGAAGGGGACAGGGTCTTATGGCTACACCTTC
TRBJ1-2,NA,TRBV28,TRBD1,CASTTTGVLGYTF,TGTGCCAGCACCACCACAGGGGTCCTTGGCTACACCTTC
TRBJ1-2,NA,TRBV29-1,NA,CSVPQGRGYTF,TGCAGCGTTCCTCAGGGTCGCGGCTACACCTTC
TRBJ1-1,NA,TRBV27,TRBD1,CASSLFAGQGATEAFF,TGTGCCAGCAGTTTATTCGCGGGACAGGGGGCGACTGAAGCTTTCTTT
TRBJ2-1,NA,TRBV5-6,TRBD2,CASSLRGGGSYNEQFF,TGTGCCAGCAGCTTAAGGGGCGGGGGGTCCTACAATGAGCAGTTCTTC
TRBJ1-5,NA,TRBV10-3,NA,CAISGRGENQPQHF,TGTGCCATCAGTGGGCGCGGGGAGAATCAGCCCCAGCATTTT
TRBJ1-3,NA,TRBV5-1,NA,CASSLESSGNTIYF,TGCGCCAGCAGCCTAGAAAGCTCTGGAAACACCATATATTTT
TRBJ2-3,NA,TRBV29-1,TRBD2,CSVVLAGGTDTQYF,TGCAGCGTTGTGCTAGCGGGGGGGACAGATACGCAGTATTTT
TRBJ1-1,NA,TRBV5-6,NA,CASSLGQKNTEAFF,TGTGCCAGCAGCTTGGGACAGAAAAACACTGAAGCTTTCTTT
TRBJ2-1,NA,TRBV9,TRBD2,CASSVAVLAGDNEQFF,TGTGCCAGCAGCGTAGCCGTACTAGCGGGGGACAATGAGCAGTTCTTC
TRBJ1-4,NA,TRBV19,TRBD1,CASSPGQGGEKLFF,TGTGCCAGTAGTCCGGGACAGGGGGGTGAAAAACTGTTTTTT
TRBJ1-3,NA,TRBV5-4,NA,CASRKGSGNTIYF,TGTGCCAGCAGGAAGGGGTCTGGAAACACCATATATTTT
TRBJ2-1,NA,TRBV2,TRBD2,CASSEEAGAGGEQFF,TGTGCCAGCAGTGAAGAAGCGGGGGCCGGAGGTGAGCAGTTCTTC
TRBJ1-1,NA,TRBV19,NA,CASSIVGPMNTEAFF,TGTGCCAGTAGTATTGTGGGGCCCATGAACACTGAAGCTTTCTTT
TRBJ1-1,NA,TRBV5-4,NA,CASSLMAVGVTEAFF,TGTGCCAGCAGCTTGATGGCGGTAGGTGTCACTGAAGCTTTCTTT
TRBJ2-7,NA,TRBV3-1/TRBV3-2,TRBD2,CASSFRTSGEKVGPYEQYF,TGTGCCAGCAGCTTTCGGACTAGCGGGGAAAAAGTGGGACCCTACGAGCAGTACTTC
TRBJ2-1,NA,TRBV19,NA,CASSIDYYNEQFF,TGTGCCAGTAGTATCGACTATTACAATGAGCAGTTCTTC
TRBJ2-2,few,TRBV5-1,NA,CASSSAGATGELFF,TGCGCCAGCAGCTCGGCGGGGGCGACCGGGGAGCTGTTTTTT
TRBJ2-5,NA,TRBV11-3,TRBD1,CASSLVFGQGAKETQYF,TGTGCCAGCAGCTTAGTATTCGGACAGGGGGCGAAAGAGACCCAGTACTTC
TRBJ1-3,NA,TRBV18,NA,CASSPSSGGTGNTIYF,TGTGCCAGCTCACCATCATCGGGGGGTACCGGAAACACCATATATTTT
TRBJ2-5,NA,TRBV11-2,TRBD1,CASSLQGQYQETQYF,TGTGCCAGCAGCTTACAGGGACAGTACCAAGAGACCCAGTACTTC
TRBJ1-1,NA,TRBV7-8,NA,CASSPLTGSDTEAFF,TGTGCCAGCAGCCCCCTTACAGGTTCTGACACTGAAGCTTTCTTT
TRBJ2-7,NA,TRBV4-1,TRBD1,CASSQAWTGLLYEQYF,TGCGCCAGCAGCCAAGCTTGGACAGGCCTTCTCTACGAGCAGTACTTC
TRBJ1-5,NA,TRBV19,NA,CASSQQTVGSNQPQHF,TGTGCCAGTAGTCAACAGACAGTGGGGAGCAATCAGCCCCAGCATTTT
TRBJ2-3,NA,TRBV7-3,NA,CASSLSANTDTQYF,TGTGCCAGCAGCTTAAGCGCTAATACAGATACGCAGTATTTT
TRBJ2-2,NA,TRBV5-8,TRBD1,CASSLVGQGVIGELFF,TGTGCCAGCAGCTTGGTCGGCCAGGGGGTAATCGGGGAGCTGTTTTTT
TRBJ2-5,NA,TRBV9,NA,CASSVAPRIQETQYF,TGTGCCAGCAGCGTAGCTCCGCGGATACAAGAGACCCAGTACTTC